This T cell receptor (beta chain) stems from a study of cytomegalovirus exposure and HLA in healthy donors. Regarding the study as a whole: Sequencing artifact likely explains a cluster of highly shared sequence variants.

Amplification used 60 Vbeta primers and 13 Jbeta primers. Only in-frame clones appear in the TCRdb table, and some are missing; sequencing was by immunoSEQ multiplex PCR. This sample has under 200,000 clones, with approximately 79% found just once. Points on this clone: The antigen is not known.

The CDR3 extends over 15 amino acids. The germline CDR1 and CDR2 sequences are MNHNS and SASEGT. After removal of 6 bases from V and 2 bases from J, the junction contained 5 bases not matched to a gene. Source material: PBMCs. This receptor was taken from a male donor in good health and CMV-seronegative. The chain combines TRBV6-1 with TRBJ2-3, with 10 positions matching TRBD2. The CDR3 nucleotides read TGTGCCAGCAGGAAACTAGCGGGGTCCACAGATACGCAGTATTTT. Amino acids: CASRKLAGSTDTQYF.